This T cell receptor beta chain was recovered during a study of T cells in localized non-small cell lung cancer (dated by TCRdb to about 2020). For context, the study as a whole: The study examined T cell repertoires in roughly 240 patients with early-stage NSCLC and compared tumors with uninvolved tumor-adjacent lungs. NSCLC patients had a mean age of around 66 years, and approximately 140 were male and over 85 female. The cohort comprised around 240 treatment-naïve NSCLC patients with resected, localized lung tumors.

About this clone itself: Its antigen is currently not known. Per-nucleotide qualities are absent, and no much larger clonotype sits a single base away.

Study-wide findings and limitations: Of the top 100 tumor clones, a median of approximately 60 were detected in paired uninvolved adjacent lung; 28 were also among that lung's top 100. Because of the exploratory design, TCR variables were selected using unadjusted p-values without false-discovery rate correction. Higher blood T cell density associated with longer overall survival, while higher adjacent-lung clonality associated with shorter survival. Because multi-region tumor sequencing was not done, intratumor heterogeneity could not be ruled out. Uninvolved tumor-adjacent lung showed the highest T cell clonality, higher than tumor, which suggests more focused antigenic responses in the uninvolved tumor-adjacent lung.

At diagnosis, peripheral blood, uninvolved tumor-adjacent lung and tumor were collected and stored as a combination of fresh-frozen and FFPE material. For TCR repertoire profiling, blood samples were analyzed as peripheral blood mononuclear cells. CDR3 length: 14 amino acids, cysteine to phenylalanine. Only the CDR3 portion is preserved as DNA: 42 bases, with reading frame beginning at the first base. V is clipped by 6 bases and J by 0 bases, and the sequence between their germline boundaries is 8 bases long. The germline V gene (reference sequence) yields LNHDA for CDR1 and SQIVND for CDR2. The immunoSEQ Assay was used to sequence TCR beta CDR3 regions from DNA. The original pipeline was this. T cell density was computed as TCR beta template counts normalized to usable DNA estimated by amplifying housekeeping genes. Richness was estimated using the preseqR package, with extrapolation to 400,000 templates for PBMC samples and to 120,000 templates for tissue samples. Clonality was defined by subtracting Pielou's evenness from one. Tissue-enriched TCRs were identified by differential abundance testing using productive amino-acid clonotypes, minimum total count 5 and alpha 0.1. The Jaccard Index and the Morisita Overlap Index were used to quantify repertoire overlap between compartments. GLIPH clustered TCR beta CDR3s with public tetramer-defined viral CDR3s; viral motifs required at least three viral sequences plus V-gene enrichment. What TCRdb holds here is the immuneACCESS table cut down to in-frame rearrangements. Part of the clones is not present; checked against another copy, under half of the missing clones reflect an unresolved V gene, and the others are unexplained. V and J calls and clone size follow that table, whereas D and trimming were derived from the DNA. This sample gives about 30,000 clones in total; around 89% of them show up just once. The ten most abundant clones make up under 15% of the sample.

Sequenced material: peripheral blood, taken before any cancer treatment. The rearranged segments are TRBV19 and TRBJ1-4, with no confidently assigned D gene. This receptor was identified in a female donor of 60 years or more with stage III squamous cell lung carcinoma. The CDR3 loop reads CASRDPATNEKLFF. The DNA is TGTGCCAGTAGAGATCCAGCAACTAATGAAAAACTGTTTTTT.